This T cell receptor (beta chain) was sequenced during a study of T cells in Graves' hyperthyroidism and ophthalmopathy. Amplified TCR beta CDR3 regions derived from RNA transcripts. During a first-round RT-PCR of the TCR CDR3, the HTBI primer set was used. Using its own MiXCR run on the multiplex PCR reads, TCRdb lists one record per CDR3 protein. The profile shows hundreds of thousands of distinct CDR3 sequences, roughly 15% of them singletons. V gave up 7 bases and J gave up 4 bases, with 12 bases separating them. The CDR3 spans 13 residues. Germline V gene lookup returns CDR1 SGHRS and CDR2 YFSETQ. There are a few counts of this clonotype.

The chain has TRBV5-1 and TRBJ2-1, with D possibly being TRBD1 (7 bases). Sequencing was performed on blood. This clonotype was obtained from a woman aged 50 to 60 with Graves' ophthalmopathy. The CDR3 here is CASGGTEYNEQFF. As DNA, the CDR3 is TGCGCCAGCGGCGGGACAGAATACAATGAGCAGTTCTTC.